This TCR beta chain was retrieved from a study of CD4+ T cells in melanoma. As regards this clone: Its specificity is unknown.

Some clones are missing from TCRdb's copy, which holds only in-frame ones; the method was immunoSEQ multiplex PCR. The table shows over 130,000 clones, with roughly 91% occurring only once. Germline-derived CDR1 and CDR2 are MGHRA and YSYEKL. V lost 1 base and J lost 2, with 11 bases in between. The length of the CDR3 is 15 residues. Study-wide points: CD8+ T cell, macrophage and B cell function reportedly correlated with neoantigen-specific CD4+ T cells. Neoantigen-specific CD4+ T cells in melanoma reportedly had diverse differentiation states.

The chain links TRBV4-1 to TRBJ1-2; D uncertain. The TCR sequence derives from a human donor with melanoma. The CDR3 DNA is TGCGCCAGCAGCCAAGTACAGACACAAAACTATGGCTACACCTTC. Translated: CASSQVQTQNYGYTF.